This T cell receptor (beta chain) was observed in a study of blood T cell repertoires in COVID-19. Overall study: T cells, B-cell-depleted T cells, or PBMCs supplied cDNA or gDNA.

This study enrolled people aged about 18 to 100 from under 25 US geographic areas. Only a few counts were recorded for this clone. Authors' methods: The assay estimated nucleated cells by amplifying reference gene primers. Sequencing used immunoSEQ multiplex PCR; TCRdb keeps in-frame clones, though not all of them. Clone size and the V and J calls come from that table; the DNA yielded D and trimming. The data contain over 250,000 clones, 80% to 95% of them singletons. Trimming left V 1 base short and J 3 bases short, with 9 bases between. This CDR3 is built from 15 residues. Germline V CDR1 and CDR2: LNHDA, SQIVND (reference sequence).

The chain couples TRBV19 to TRBJ2-2; no clear D gene. Sequencing was done on a sample of PBMCs or T cells enriched from blood (not recorded which). This TCR derives from a woman aged 30 to 39 who had recovered from COVID-19. This chain's CDR3 is CASSIASFDTGELFF. In DNA, the CDR3 is TGTGCCAGTAGTATAGCTAGTTTCGACACCGGGGAGCTGTTTTTT.